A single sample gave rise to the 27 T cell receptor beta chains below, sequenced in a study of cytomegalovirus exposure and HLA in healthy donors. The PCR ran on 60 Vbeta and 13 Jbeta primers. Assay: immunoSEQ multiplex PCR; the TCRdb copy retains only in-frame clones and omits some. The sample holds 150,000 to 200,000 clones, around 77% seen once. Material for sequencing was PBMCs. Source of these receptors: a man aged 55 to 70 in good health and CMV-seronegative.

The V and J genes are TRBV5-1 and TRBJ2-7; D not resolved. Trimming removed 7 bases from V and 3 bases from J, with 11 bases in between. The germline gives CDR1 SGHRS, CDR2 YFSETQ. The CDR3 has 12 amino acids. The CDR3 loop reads CASGQNFYEQYF. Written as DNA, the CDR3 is TGCGCCAGCGGGCAGAATTTCTACGAGCAGTACTTC.

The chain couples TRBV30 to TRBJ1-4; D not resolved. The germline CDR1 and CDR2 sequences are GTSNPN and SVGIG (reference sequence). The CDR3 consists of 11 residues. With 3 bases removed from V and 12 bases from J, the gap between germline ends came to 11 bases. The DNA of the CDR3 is TGTGCCTGGAGCCACTCCTGTGAACTGTTTTTT. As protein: CAWSHSCELFF.

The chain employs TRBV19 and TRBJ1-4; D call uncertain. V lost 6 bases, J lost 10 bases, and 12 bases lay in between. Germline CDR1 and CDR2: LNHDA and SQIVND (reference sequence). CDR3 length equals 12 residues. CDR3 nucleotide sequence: TGTGCCAGTAGCCCGGTCCCCGGAAAACTGTTTTTT. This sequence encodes CASSPVPGKLFF.

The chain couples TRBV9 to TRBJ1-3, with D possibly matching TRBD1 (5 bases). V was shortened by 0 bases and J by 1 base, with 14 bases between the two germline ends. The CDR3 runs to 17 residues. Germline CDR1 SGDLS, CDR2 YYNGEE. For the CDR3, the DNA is TGTGCCAGCAGCGTAGTTCCGGCAGGGACTTCTGGAAACACCATATATTTT. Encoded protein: CASSVVPAGTSGNTIYF.

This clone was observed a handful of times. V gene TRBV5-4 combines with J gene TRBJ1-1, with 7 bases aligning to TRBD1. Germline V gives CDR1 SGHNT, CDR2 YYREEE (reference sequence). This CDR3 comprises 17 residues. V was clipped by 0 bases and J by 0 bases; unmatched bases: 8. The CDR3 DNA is TGTGCCAGCAGCTTGGGAGGGGGCGGAATCATGAACACTGAAGCTTTCTTT. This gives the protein CASSLGGGGIMNTEAFF.

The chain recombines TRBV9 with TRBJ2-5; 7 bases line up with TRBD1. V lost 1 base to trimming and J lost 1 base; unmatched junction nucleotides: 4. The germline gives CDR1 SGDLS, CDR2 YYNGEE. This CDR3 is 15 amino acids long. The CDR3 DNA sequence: TGTGCCAGCAGCGTAACCACAGGGGCCCAAGAGACCCAGTACTTC. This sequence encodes CASSVTTGAQETQYF.

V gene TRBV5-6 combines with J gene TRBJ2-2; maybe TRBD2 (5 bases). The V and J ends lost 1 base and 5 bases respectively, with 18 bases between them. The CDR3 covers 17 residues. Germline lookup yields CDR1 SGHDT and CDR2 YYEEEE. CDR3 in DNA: TGTGCCAGCAGCTTGTCCGGGGATCCAGGTGGAACCGGGGAGCTGTTTTTT. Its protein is CASSLSGDPGGTGELFF.

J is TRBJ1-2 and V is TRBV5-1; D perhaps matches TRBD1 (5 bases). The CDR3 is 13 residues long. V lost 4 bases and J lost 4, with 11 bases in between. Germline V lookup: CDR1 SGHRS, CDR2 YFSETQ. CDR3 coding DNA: TGCGCCAGCAGCCTCCTAGACAGCTATGGCTACACCTTC. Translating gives CASSLLDSYGYTF.

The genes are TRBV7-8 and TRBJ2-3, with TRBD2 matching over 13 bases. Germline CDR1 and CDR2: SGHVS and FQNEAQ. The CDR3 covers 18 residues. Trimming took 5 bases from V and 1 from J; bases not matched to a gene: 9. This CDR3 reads CASSPLAGGPRGTDTQYF. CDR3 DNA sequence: TGTGCCAGCAGCCCACTAGCGGGAGGGCCTAGGGGCACAGATACGCAGTATTTT.

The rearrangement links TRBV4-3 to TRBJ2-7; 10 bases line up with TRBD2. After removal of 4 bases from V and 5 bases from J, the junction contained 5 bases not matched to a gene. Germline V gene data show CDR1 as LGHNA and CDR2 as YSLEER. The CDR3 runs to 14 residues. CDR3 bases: TGCGCCAGCAGCCCAGCGGGAGGGAGCAACGAGCAGTACTTC. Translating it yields CASSPAGGSNEQYF.

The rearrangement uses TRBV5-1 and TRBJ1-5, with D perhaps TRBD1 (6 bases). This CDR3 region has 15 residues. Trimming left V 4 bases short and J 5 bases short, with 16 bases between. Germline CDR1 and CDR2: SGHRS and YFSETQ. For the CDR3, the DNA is TGCGCCAGCAGCCCTGGAAGGGGGAGGGATCAGCCCCAGCATTTT. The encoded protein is CASSPGRGRDQPQHF.

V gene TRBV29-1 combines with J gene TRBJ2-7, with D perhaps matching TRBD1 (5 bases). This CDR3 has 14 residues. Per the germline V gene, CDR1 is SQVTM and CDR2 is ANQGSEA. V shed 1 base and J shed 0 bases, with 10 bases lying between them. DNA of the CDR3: TGCAGCGTTGAAGGTCCCCAGGGCTCCTACGAGCAGTACTTC. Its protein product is CSVEGPQGSYEQYF.

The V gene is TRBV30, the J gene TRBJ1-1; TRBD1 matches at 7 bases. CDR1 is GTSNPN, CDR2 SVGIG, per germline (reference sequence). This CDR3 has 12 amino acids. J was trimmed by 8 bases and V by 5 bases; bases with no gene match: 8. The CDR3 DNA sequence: TGTGCCTGGGCAGGGGGTGAAAGCGAAGCTTTCTTT. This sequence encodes CAWAGGESEAFF.

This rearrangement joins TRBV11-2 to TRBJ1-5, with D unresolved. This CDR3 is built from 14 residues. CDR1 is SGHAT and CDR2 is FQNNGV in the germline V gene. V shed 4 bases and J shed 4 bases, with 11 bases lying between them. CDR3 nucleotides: TGTGCCAGCAGCTCACTGGGCTCAAATCAGCCCCAGCATTTT. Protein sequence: CASSSLGSNQPQHF.

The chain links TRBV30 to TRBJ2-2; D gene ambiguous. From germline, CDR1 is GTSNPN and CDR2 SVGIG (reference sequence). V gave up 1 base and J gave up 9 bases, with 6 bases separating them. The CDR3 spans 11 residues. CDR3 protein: CAWSALRELFF. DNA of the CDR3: TGTGCCTGGAGTGCCCTCCGGGAGCTGTTTTTT. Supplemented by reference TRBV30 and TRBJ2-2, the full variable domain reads SQTIHQWPATLVQPVGSPLSLECTVEGTSNPNLYWYRQAAGRGLQLLFYSVGIGQISSEVPQNLSASRPQDRQFILSSKKLLLSDSGFYLCAWSALRELFFGEGSRLTVL.

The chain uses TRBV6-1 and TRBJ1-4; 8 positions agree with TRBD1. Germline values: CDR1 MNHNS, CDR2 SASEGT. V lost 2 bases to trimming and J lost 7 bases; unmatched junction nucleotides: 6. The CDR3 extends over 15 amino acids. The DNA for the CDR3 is TGTGCCAGCAGTGAACGACAGGGGACGAGTGAAAAACTGTTTTTT. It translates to CASSERQGTSEKLFF.

The CDR3 is CASSHSLSTDTQYF. The CDR3 DNA follows: TGCGCCAGCAGCCATTCACTAAGCACAGATACGCAGTATTTT. The rearrangement uses TRBV4-1 and TRBJ2-3; D gene unclear. The CDR3 length is 14 residues. Per the germline V gene, CDR1 is MGHRA and CDR2 is YSYEKL. With 3 bases removed from V and 0 bases from J, the gap between germline ends came to 7 bases.

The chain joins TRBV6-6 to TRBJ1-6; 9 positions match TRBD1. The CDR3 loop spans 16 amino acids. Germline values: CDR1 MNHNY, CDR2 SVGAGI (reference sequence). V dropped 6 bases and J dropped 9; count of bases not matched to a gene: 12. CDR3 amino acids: CASSLRTGDFGSPLHF. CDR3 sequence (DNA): TGTGCCAGCAGCCTACGGACAGGGGATTTTGGTTCACCCCTCCACTTT.

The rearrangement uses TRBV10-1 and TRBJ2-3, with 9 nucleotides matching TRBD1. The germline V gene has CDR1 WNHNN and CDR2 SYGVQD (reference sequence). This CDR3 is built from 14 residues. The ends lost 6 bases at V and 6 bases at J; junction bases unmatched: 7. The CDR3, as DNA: TGCGCCAGCAGCCGGACAGGGGTAGGGGATACGCAGTATTTT. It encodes CASSRTGVGDTQYF.

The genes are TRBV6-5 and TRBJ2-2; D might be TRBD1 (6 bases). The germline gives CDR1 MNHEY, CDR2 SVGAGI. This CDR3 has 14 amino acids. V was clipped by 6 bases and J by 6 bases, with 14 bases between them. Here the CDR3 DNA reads TGTGCCAGCAGCCCGAAAGGGGGAGCCGGGGAGCTGTTTTTT. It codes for CASSPKGGAGELFF.

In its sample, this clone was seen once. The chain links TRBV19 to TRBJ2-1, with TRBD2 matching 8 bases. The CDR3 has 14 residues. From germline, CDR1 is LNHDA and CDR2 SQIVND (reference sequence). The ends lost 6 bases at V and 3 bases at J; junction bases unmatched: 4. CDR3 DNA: TGTGCCAGTAGGGTAAGCGGGAGCTACAATGAGCAGTTCTTC. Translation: CASRVSGSYNEQFF.

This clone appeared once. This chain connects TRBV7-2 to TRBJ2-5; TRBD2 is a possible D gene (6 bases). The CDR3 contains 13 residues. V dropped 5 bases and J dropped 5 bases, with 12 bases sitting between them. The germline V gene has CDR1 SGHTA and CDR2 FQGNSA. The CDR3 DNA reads TGTGCCAGCAGCCAATTCAGCGGGGAGACCCAGTACTTC. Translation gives CASSQFSGETQYF.

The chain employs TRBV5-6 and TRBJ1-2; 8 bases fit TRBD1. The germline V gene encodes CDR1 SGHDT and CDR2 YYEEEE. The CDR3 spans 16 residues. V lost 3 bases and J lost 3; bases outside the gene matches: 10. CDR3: CASSSLGQGGDYGYTF. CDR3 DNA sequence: TGTGCCAGCAGCTCCCTTGGACAGGGAGGCGACTATGGCTACACCTTC.

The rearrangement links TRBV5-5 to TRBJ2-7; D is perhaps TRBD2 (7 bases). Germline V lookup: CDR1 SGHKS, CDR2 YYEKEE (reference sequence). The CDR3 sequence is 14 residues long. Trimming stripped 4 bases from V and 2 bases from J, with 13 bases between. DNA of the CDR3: TGTGCCAGCAGCCAAGGAGGGGGGGCCTACGAGCAGTACTTC. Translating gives CASSQGGGAYEQYF.

The CDR3 sequence: CASSLVGRLGDEQFF. The DNA for the CDR3 is TGTGCCAGCAGTCTGGTCGGTAGACTAGGGGATGAGCAGTTCTTC. V usage is TRBV27 and J usage is TRBJ2-1; tentative D call: TRBD2 (6 bases). Germline values: CDR1 MNHEY, CDR2 SMNVEV (reference sequence). The CDR3 sequence is 15 residues long. Trimming took off 5 bases at V and 8 bases at J, with 19 bases between the two ends.

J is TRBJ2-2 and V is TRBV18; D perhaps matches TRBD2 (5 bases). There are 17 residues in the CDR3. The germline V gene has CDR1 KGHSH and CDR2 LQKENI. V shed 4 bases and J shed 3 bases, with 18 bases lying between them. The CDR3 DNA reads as TGTGCCAGCTCACAAGATGGGTTTTCGGGATACACCGGGGAGCTGTTTTTT. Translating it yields CASSQDGFSGYTGELFF.

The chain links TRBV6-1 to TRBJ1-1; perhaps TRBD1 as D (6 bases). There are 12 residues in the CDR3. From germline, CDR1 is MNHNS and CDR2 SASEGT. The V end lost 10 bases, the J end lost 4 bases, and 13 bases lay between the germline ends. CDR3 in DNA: TGTGCCACAGGGGAGTTTCTCACTGAAGCTTTCTTT. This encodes CATGEFLTEAFF.